The 27 T cell receptor beta chains in this list originate from one sample, sequenced in a study of blood T cell repertoires in COVID-19. Sequenced by immunoSEQ multiplex PCR; TCRdb stores in-frame clones only, minus some. Of under 400,000 clones listed, more than 70% are singletons. What was sequenced was PBMCs or T cells enriched from blood (not recorded which). The receptors were sampled from a man aged 35 to 55 in a cohort exposed to, infected with or recovered from COVID-19 (not recorded which).

About this clone itself: One end of the junction does not line up with germline, which may come from a read error. The chain is built from TRBV7-9 and TRBJ2-2, with 10 bases that match TRBD2. The length of the CDR3 is 15 residues. Germline V CDR1 and CDR2: SEHNR, FQNEAQ (reference sequence). CDR3 sequence: CASTLAGGVTGELFF. The DNA for the CDR3 is TGTGCCAGCACCTTAGCGGGAGGAGTCACCGGGGAGCTGTTTTTT. Combining the CDR3 with reference TRBV7-9 and TRBJ2-2 gives the whole variable domain DTGVSQNPRHKITKRGQNVTFRCDPISEHNRLYWYRQTLGQGPEFLTYFQNEAQLEKSRLLSDRFSAERPKGSFSTLEIQRTEQGDSAMYLCASTLAGGVTGELFFGEGSRLTVL.

J is TRBJ1-2 and V is TRBV28; possible D gene TRBD1, 6 bases. V was cut by 5 bases and J by 4 bases, with 11 bases left in between. CDR3 length: 13 residues. Germline CDR1 reads MDHEN; CDR2 reads SYDVKM. In DNA, the CDR3 is TGTGCCAGCAGTCCTGACAGGCTCTATGGCTACACCTTC. Protein: CASSPDRLYGYTF.

The chain is built from TRBV6-1 and TRBJ2-2; possibly TRBD1 for D (5 bases). There are 17 residues in the CDR3. Germline V lookup: CDR1 MNHNS, CDR2 SASEGT. Trimming cost V 0 bases and J 5 bases, with 16 bases left between them. CDR3 nucleotide sequence: TGTGCCAGCAGTGAAGCCAAAAGACAGCTTGATACCGGGGAGCTGTTTTTT. Amino acid sequence: CASSEAKRQLDTGELFF.

This sequence joins TRBV15 and TRBJ2-5; maybe TRBD2 (6 bases). Germline V CDR1 and CDR2: LNHNV, YYDKDF (reference sequence). The CDR3 runs 14 residues. Trimming removed 5 bases from V and 7 bases from J, with 17 bases in between. In DNA form, the CDR3 reads TGTGCCACCAGCCCGCGGGAAGGCGGGCGGACCCAGTACTTC. The encoded protein is CATSPREGGRTQYF.

The V gene is TRBV5-1, the J gene TRBJ1-3, with 7 bases lining up with TRBD1. Germline V lookup: CDR1 SGHRS, CDR2 YFSETQ. The CDR3 length is 15 residues. Trimming cost V 4 bases and J 6 bases; bases outside gene matches: 10. The CDR3 region has the DNA TGCGCCAGCAGCGTAGAGAGGACAGGAAAAAACACCATATATTTT. Translating it yields CASSVERTGKNTIYF. The whole variable domain, filled in from reference TRBV5-1 and TRBJ1-3, reads KAGVTQTPRYLIKTRGQQVTLSCSPISGHRSVSWYQQTPGQGLQFLFEYFSETQRNKGNFPGRFSGRQFSNSRSEMNVSTLELGDSALYLCASSVERTGKNTIYFGEGSWLTVV.

The genes are TRBV6-5 and TRBJ1-1; D possibly corresponds to TRBD1 (5 bases). CDR1 is MNHEY, CDR2 SVGAGI, per germline. The ends were cut back, 6 bases at V and 4 bases at J, with 15 bases in the middle. The CDR3 is 14 amino acids. CDR3 sequence (DNA): TGTGCCAGCAGCCCCTGGGGGGGTACCACTGAAGCTTTCTTT. Protein product: CASSPWGGTTEAFF.

The chain uses TRBV7-9 and TRBJ2-1; tentatively, D is TRBD2 (6 bases). CDR3 size: 14 residues. The germline V gene encodes CDR1 SEHNR and CDR2 FQNEAQ (reference sequence). Trimming took off 3 bases at V and 7 bases at J, with 13 bases between the two ends. In nucleotides, the CDR3 is TGTGCCAGCAGCTTCGGCCAGCGGGTAAATGAGCAGTTCTTC. It yields the protein CASSFGQRVNEQFF.

This clone was seen a single time. The V and J genes are TRBV2 and TRBJ2-7; D might be TRBD2 (5 bases). Trimming left V 10 bases short and J 5 bases short, with 15 bases between. This CDR3 comprises 12 residues. Germline values: CDR1 SNHLY, CDR2 FYNNEI. DNA for the CDR3: TGTGCCACGCGGACTGGAAGGAACGAGCAGTACTTC. Its translation is CATRTGRNEQYF.

This clone was counted between two and nine times. The V gene is TRBV7-2, the J gene TRBJ2-1; 9 nucleotides agree with TRBD2. The CDR3 contains 16 residues. Germline assignment: CDR1 SGHTA and CDR2 FQGNSA. The ends lost 6 bases at V and 7 bases at J; junction bases unmatched: 13. The CDR3 is CASSRVAAGGRNEQFF. Written as DNA, the CDR3 is TGTGCCAGCAGTCGAGTTGCGGCGGGAGGGAGGAATGAGCAGTTCTTC.

The CDR3 loop is CATTDSNTEAFF. CDR3 in DNA: TGTGCCACTACAGATTCGAACACTGAAGCTTTCTTT. The rearrangement joins TRBV3-1 (or the pseudogene TRBV3-2) to TRBJ1-1; D call uncertain. The CDR3 consists of 12 residues. Per germline, CDR1 LGHDT and CDR2 YNNKEL (reference sequence). Trimming pared 10 bases from V and 1 base from J, leaving 10 bases between.

The V gene is TRBV6-5, the J gene TRBJ1-3; 8 nucleotides align to TRBD1. V dropped 5 bases and J dropped 4; count of bases not matched to a gene: 7. CDR1 is MNHEY, CDR2 SVGAGI, per germline. The CDR3 runs to 15 residues. This chain's CDR3 is CASSPNRDRGNTIYF. The DNA of the CDR3 is TGTGCCAGCAGTCCCAACCGGGACAGGGGAAACACCATATATTTT.

Of note for this clone: The sample holds other DNA sequences that translate to the same CDR3. The chain has TRBV18 and TRBJ1-5; 7 bases line up with TRBD1. CDR3 length: 14 amino acids. Germline lookup yields CDR1 KGHSH and CDR2 LQKENI. Losses at the gene ends were 4 bases for V and 2 bases for J; bases not matched to a gene: 2. In DNA form, the CDR3 reads TGTGCCAGCTCACTAGGGACAGGCAATCAGCCCCAGCATTTT. The encoded protein is CASSLGTGNQPQHF.

The rearrangement links TRBV27 to TRBJ2-2, with D possibly being TRBD2 (6 bases). The CDR3 is made up of 15 amino acids. Germline CDR1 and CDR2: MNHEY and SMNVEV (reference sequence). V gave up 6 bases and J gave up 4 bases, with 15 bases separating them. The CDR3 loop reads CASSLGGAGTGELFF. The CDR3 region has the DNA TGTGCCAGCAGCTTGGGGGGAGCGGGCACCGGGGAGCTGTTTTTT.

This clone was recorded only once. The CDR3 here is CASSPRVYGYTF. The CDR3 DNA is TGTGCCAGCAGCCCCCGGGTCTATGGCTACACCTTC. V is TRBV7-9 and J is TRBJ1-2; D not resolved. The V end lost 5 bases, the J end lost 4 bases, and 8 bases lay between the germline ends. The CDR3 has 12 amino acids. Germline V gene sequence: CDR1 SEHNR, CDR2 FQNEAQ (reference sequence).

The J gene is TRBJ1-6, the V gene TRBV6-1, with TRBD1 matching 10 bases. The CDR3 is made up of 17 amino acids. Trimming removed 2 bases from V and 6 bases from J; junction bases left unmatched: 7. CDR1 MNHNS and CDR2 SASEGT come from the germline V gene. CDR3 sequence reads: CASSESDRGRGNSPLHF. The CDR3 nucleotides are TGTGCCAGCAGTGAAAGCGACAGGGGGCGAGGTAATTCACCCCTCCACTTT.

The rearrangement joins TRBV28 to TRBJ1-2; maybe TRBD1 (5 bases). The CDR3 loop spans 14 amino acids. Trimming left V 1 base short and J 1 base short, with 7 bases between. Germline CDR1 and CDR2: MDHEN and SYDVKM. CDR3 nucleotides: TGTGCCAGCAGTTTATACAGGCGTAACTATGGCTACACCTTC. Encoded protein: CASSLYRRNYGYTF.

V gene TRBV3-1 (or the pseudogene TRBV3-2) combines with J gene TRBJ1-2; D gene ambiguous. Germline CDR1 reads LGHDT; CDR2 reads YNNKEL (reference sequence). CDR3 length equals 14 residues. The V and J ends lost 1 base and 0 bases respectively, with 6 bases between them. CDR3 amino acids: CASSQGLTNYGYTF. Written as DNA, the CDR3 is TGTGCCAGCAGCCAAGGTCTTACTAACTATGGCTACACCTTC.

The chain is built from TRBV7-8 and TRBJ1-1; 11 nucleotides align to TRBD1. The germline V gene encodes CDR1 SGHVS and CDR2 FQNEAQ. Unmatched junction bases numbered 6, after V lost 0 bases and J lost 6 bases. There are 16 residues in the CDR3. This chain's CDR3 is CASSLAAGQGASEAFF. DNA of the CDR3: TGTGCCAGCAGCTTAGCGGCTGGACAGGGGGCCTCTGAAGCTTTCTTT. The full variable domain, completed using reference TRBV7-8 and TRBJ1-1, is GAGVSQSPRYKVAKRGQDVALRCDPISGHVSLFWYQQALGQGPEFLTYFQNEAQLDKSGLPSDRFFAERPEGSVSTLKIQRTQQEDSAVYLCASSLAAGQGASEAFFGQGTRLTVV.

The chain couples TRBV4-1 to TRBJ2-7; 7 nucleotides agree with TRBD1. The trim removed 1 base at V and 2 bases at J, leaving 5 bases unmatched. CDR1 is MGHRA and CDR2 is YSYEKL in the germline V gene. The CDR3 spans 15 residues. The CDR3 DNA reads TGCGCCAGCAGCCAAGCCGGGACAGTGCCCTACGAGCAGTACTTC. Encoded protein: CASSQAGTVPYEQYF.

This clone was seen more than once but under ten times. This chain links TRBV6-5 with TRBJ1-1; D not resolved. Trimming shortened V by 7 bases and J by 0 bases, and 12 bases separated the two germline ends. This CDR3 spans 14 amino acids. Germline lookup yields CDR1 MNHEY and CDR2 SVGAGI. Written as DNA, the CDR3 is TGTGCCAGCAACGAATGGTGGCTGAACACTGAAGCTTTCTTT. Protein: CASNEWWLNTEAFF.

This chain uses TRBV19 with TRBJ1-5; D is unclear. V was pared by 5 bases and J by 6 bases, with 14 bases between. CDR1 is LNHDA and CDR2 is SQIVND in the germline V gene (reference sequence). The CDR3 is 14 residues long. The CDR3 here is CASSWALDGQPQHF. The DNA for the CDR3 is TGTGCCAGTAGTTGGGCCCTCGATGGTCAGCCCCAGCATTTT.

The chain links TRBV19 to TRBJ1-5; D is undetermined. The germline V gene has CDR1 LNHDA and CDR2 SQIVND (reference sequence). CDR3 size: 14 residues. V was cut by 1 base and J by 1 base, with 5 bases left in between. The CDR3 DNA reads as TGTGCCAGTAGTATAGTGGGCAGCAATCAGCCCCAGCATTTT. Its protein product is CASSIVGSNQPQHF.

This chain uses TRBV19 with TRBJ2-2; 12 bases map to TRBD2. Germline lookup yields CDR1 LNHDA and CDR2 SQIVND (reference sequence). The CDR3 covers 16 residues. The V segment lost 4 bases and the J segment 4 bases; nucleotides outside the gene matches: 4. The CDR3 protein is CASSTGLAGPTGELFF. CDR3 in DNA: TGTGCCAGTAGTACCGGACTAGCGGGACCCACCGGGGAGCTGTTTTTT.

This clone has a handful of counts. This chain joins TRBV19 and TRBJ1-5; D is undetermined. The CDR3 is 13 residues long. Looked up from germline, CDR1 is LNHDA and CDR2 is SQIVND (reference sequence). V was clipped by 4 bases and J by 5 bases, with 9 bases between them. In DNA form, the CDR3 reads TGTGCCAGTAGTAGACTACTCGATCAGCCCCAGCATTTT. Its protein product is CASSRLLDQPQHF.

This clone appeared a single time. This chain links TRBV28 with TRBJ1-1; maybe TRBD1 (5 bases). The CDR3 loop spans 14 amino acids. With 5 bases removed from V and 0 bases from J, the gap between germline ends came to 10 bases. Germline CDR1 MDHEN, CDR2 SYDVKM. The CDR3 loop reads CASSLGELNTEAFF. The CDR3 region has the DNA TGTGCCAGCAGTCTAGGGGAATTGAACACTGAAGCTTTCTTT.

V is TRBV13 and J is TRBJ2-1; 7 bases are a match to TRBD2. CDR3 length: 14 amino acids. With V trimmed by 6 bases and J by 0 bases, 2 bases remained unmatched. Germline CDR1 reads PRHDT; CDR2 reads FYEKMQ (reference sequence). The CDR3 reads CASRRTSSYNEQFF. CDR3 bases: TGTGCCAGCAGACGGACTAGCTCCTACAATGAGCAGTTCTTC.

V gene TRBV4-1 combines with J gene TRBJ1-4; D is ambiguous. CDR1 and CDR2 from the germline V gene are MGHRA and YSYEKL. The CDR3 sequence is 16 residues long. V was shortened by 3 bases and J by 7 bases, with 18 bases between the two germline ends. The CDR3 nucleotides are TGCGCCAGCAGCCACTTTGGACTCGAACTGGGTGAAAAACTGTTTTTT. Translated, it gives CASSHFGLELGEKLFF.